The sequence of this T cell receptor (beta chain) was determined in a study of cytomegalovirus exposure and HLA in healthy donors. Across the whole study: In terms of ancestry, the Caucasian-associated cluster contained 75% to 90% of the 350 to 450 genotyped donors. Study-wide findings and caveats: Cytomegalovirus association was listed for 164 TCR beta chains.

Researchers ran the PCR with 60 Vbeta and 13 Jbeta primers. Clones were read by immunoSEQ multiplex PCR, and TCRdb kept only the in-frame ones, dropping some. The sample consists of some 140,000 clones, 73% of them appearing once. The V end lost 2 bases, the J end lost 4 bases, and 11 bases lay between the germline ends. Germline CDR1 and CDR2: PRHDT and FYEKMQ (reference sequence). The CDR3 is 14 amino acids. Turning to this clone: The antigen is unknown.

The sequence was obtained from a woman aged 40 to 55 in good health and CMV-seronegative. Sequenced material: PBMCs. The rearrangement uses TRBV13 and TRBJ2-5, with a tentative D call TRBD2 (5 bases). For the CDR3, the DNA is TGTGCCAGCAGCTTATCTAGCTCGTTAGAGACCCAGTACTTC. Its translation: CASSLSSSLETQYF.